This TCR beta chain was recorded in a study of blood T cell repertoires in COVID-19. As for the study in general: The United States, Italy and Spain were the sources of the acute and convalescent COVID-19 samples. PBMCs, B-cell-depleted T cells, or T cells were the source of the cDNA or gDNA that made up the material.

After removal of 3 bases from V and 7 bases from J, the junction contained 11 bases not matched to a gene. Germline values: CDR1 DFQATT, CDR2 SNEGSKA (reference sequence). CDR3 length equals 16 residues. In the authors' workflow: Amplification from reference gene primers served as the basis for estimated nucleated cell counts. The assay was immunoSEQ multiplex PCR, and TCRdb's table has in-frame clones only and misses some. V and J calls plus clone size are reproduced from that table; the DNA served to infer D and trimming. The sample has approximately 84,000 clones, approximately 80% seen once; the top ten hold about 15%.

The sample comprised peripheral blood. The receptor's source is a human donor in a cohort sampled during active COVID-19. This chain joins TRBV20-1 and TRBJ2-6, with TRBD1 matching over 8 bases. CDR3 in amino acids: CSASPTGVKGANVLTF. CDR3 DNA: TGCAGTGCTAGTCCGACAGGGGTTAAGGGAGCCAACGTCCTGACTTTC.